The 28 T cell receptor beta chains below all came from one sample that was sequenced in a study of blood T cell repertoires in COVID-19. Some clones are missing from TCRdb's copy, which holds only in-frame ones; the method was immunoSEQ multiplex PCR. The repertoire consists of approximately 200,000 clones, with approximately 81% occurring once and the leading ten covering approximately 5%. Sequenced sample: peripheral blood. The origin of the receptors is a woman aged 60-75 years who had recovered from COVID-19.

The gene calls are TRBV5-1 and TRBJ2-5; possibly TRBD1 for D (7 bases). Germline V lookup: CDR1 SGHRS, CDR2 YFSETQ. The CDR3 sequence is 14 residues long. V lost 5 bases and J lost 2, with 13 bases in between. CDR3 coding DNA: TGCGCCAGCAGGGAGGGGGCCTTACAAGAGACCCAGTACTTC. Translated: CASREGALQETQYF.

V gene TRBV6-2 or TRBV6-3 combines with J gene TRBJ1-5; TRBD1 might be the D (5 bases). Trimming removed 4 bases at V and 2 bases at J, with 12 bases between. This CDR3 region has 15 residues. The germline V gene encodes CDR1 MNHEY and CDR2 SVGEGT. The CDR3: CASSLGGGGNQPQHF. CDR3 sequence (DNA): TGTGCCAGCAGTTTGGGGGGTGGAGGCAATCAGCCCCAGCATTTT.

Points on this clone: The same CDR3 also results from other DNA sequences found in this sample. The V gene is TRBV19, the J gene TRBJ2-7; D possibly corresponds to TRBD1 (7 bases). The CDR3 length is 14 residues. Trimming removed 5 bases at V and 0 bases at J, with 11 bases between. In germline, CDR1 is LNHDA, CDR2 SQIVND (reference sequence). DNA of the CDR3: TGTGCCAGTAGTCCGCGGGACAGCTCCTACGAGCAGTACTTC. It translates to CASSPRDSSYEQYF.

The rearrangement uses TRBV18 and TRBJ1-4, with a weak D call TRBD1 (6 bases). The length of the CDR3 is 13 residues. Germline V CDR1 and CDR2: KGHSH, LQKENI. Trimming left V 2 bases short and J 8 bases short, with 9 bases between. The CDR3 nucleotides read TGTGCCAGCTCACCAAGACAGGAAGAAAAACTGTTTTTT. The encoded protein is CASSPRQEEKLFF. The complete variable domain, with remaining parts taken from reference TRBV18 and TRBJ1-4, reads NAGVMQNPRHLVRRRGQEARLRCSPMKGHSHVYWYRQLPEEGLKFMVYLQKENIIDESGMPKERFSAEFPKEGPSILRIQQVVRGDSAAYFCASSPRQEEKLFFGSGTQLSVL.

This chain connects TRBV18 to TRBJ1-3; D ambiguous. Germline V gene data show CDR1 as KGHSH and CDR2 as LQKENI. The CDR3 has 15 amino acids. Deletions cut 3 bases from V and 0 bases from J, with 9 bases between. The CDR3 loop is CASSPRGISGNTIYF. CDR3 nucleotide sequence: TGTGCCAGCTCACCGCGAGGGATCTCTGGAAACACCATATATTTT.

This clone showed up just a few times. The chain employs TRBV18 and TRBJ2-7; TRBD1 matches at 9 bases. Germline loops: CDR1 KGHSH, CDR2 LQKENI. This CDR3 is 15 amino acids long. The V and J ends lost 6 bases and 0 bases, in that order; junction bases with no gene match: 6. The CDR3 DNA sequence: TGTGCCAGCTCTTCCGGGACAGGGAACTCCTACGAGCAGTACTTC. Residues: CASSSGTGNSYEQYF.

This clone was observed a handful of times. The DNA of the CDR3 is TGTGCCAGCAGCTCCAAAGCGGGGGCATCCTACGAGCAGTACTTC. This encodes CASSSKAGASYEQYF. The V and J genes are TRBV5-4 and TRBJ2-7; 8 bases match TRBD2. CDR1 and CDR2 from the germline V gene are SGHNT and YYREEE (reference sequence). Trimming cost V 3 bases and J 1 base; bases outside gene matches: 6. CDR3 length: 15 residues.

This sequence joins TRBV27 and TRBJ2-5; 7 positions match TRBD2. The V segment lost 3 bases and the J segment 1 base; nucleotides outside the gene matches: 5. The length of the CDR3 is 15 residues. Per germline, CDR1 MNHEY and CDR2 SMNVEV (reference sequence). Here the CDR3 reads CASSLAGAIQETQYF. DNA of the CDR3: TGTGCCAGCAGTTTGGCGGGAGCGATCCAAGAGACCCAGTACTTC.

This clone was seen just once. V and J are TRBV29-1 and TRBJ2-2, with D possibly matching TRBD1 (6 bases). Germline CDR1 reads SQVTM; CDR2 reads ANQGSEA. Trimming removed 7 bases from V and 5 bases from J, with 20 bases in between. This CDR3 has 15 residues. CDR3 DNA sequence: TGCAGCGCTGGGGGCGCGACAGTTAGGACCGGGGAGCTGTTTTTT. Its translation: CSAGGATVRTGELFF.

The chain is built from TRBV25-1 and TRBJ2-3; 9 nucleotides agree with TRBD2. The CDR3 covers 14 residues. V shed 7 bases, J shed 4 bases, and the junction held 6 bases outside the gene matches. Germline CDR1 reads MGHDK; CDR2 reads SYGVNS. For the CDR3, the DNA is TGTGCCAGCAAAGCGGGGGGCAGCGCAGATACGCAGTATTTT. Residues: CASKAGGSADTQYF.

This clone appeared a single time. The V gene is TRBV7-2, the J gene TRBJ2-7, with D perhaps matching TRBD2 (6 bases). The CDR3 is made up of 13 amino acids. CDR1 and CDR2 (germline): SGHTA, FQGNSA. Trimming took off 5 bases at V and 2 bases at J, with 10 bases between the two ends. CDR3 sequence (DNA): TGTGCCAGCAGCGGAGGGGCTCCCTACGAGCAGTACTTC. Translated: CASSGGAPYEQYF.

Regarding this clone: One end of the junction is discordant with germline, which a read error may explain. V is TRBV6-5 and J is TRBJ2-7, with D perhaps TRBD2 (5 bases). The CDR3 consists of 16 residues. Germline V lookup: CDR1 MNHEY, CDR2 SVGAGI. This CDR3 reads CASSYREDWSSSEQYF. As DNA, the CDR3 is TGTGCCAGCAGTTACCGAGAGGACTGGAGTTCCTCCGAGCAGTACTTC.

This sequence joins TRBV7-9 and TRBJ2-6, with TRBD2 matching 7 bases. Germline V gives CDR1 SEHNR, CDR2 FQNEAQ (reference sequence). The CDR3 runs 18 residues. V lost 3 bases and J lost 2; bases outside the gene matches: 10. The CDR3: CASSFRGRGATGANVLTF. CDR3 in DNA: TGTGCCAGCAGCTTCCGGGGGAGGGGAGCGACTGGGGCCAACGTCCTGACTTTC.

The chain has TRBV11-2 and TRBJ2-3; D unclear. The CDR3 has 15 residues. Germline V gives CDR1 SGHAT, CDR2 FQNNGV. V shed 3 bases and J shed 1 base, with 11 bases lying between them. CDR3 nucleotide sequence: TGTGCCAGCAGCTTCGGTCGAACAGGCACAGATACGCAGTATTTT. Protein sequence: CASSFGRTGTDTQYF.

V usage is TRBV3-1 (or the pseudogene TRBV3-2) and J usage is TRBJ2-1; maybe TRBD2 (7 bases). CDR3 length: 13 amino acids. Per the germline V gene, CDR1 is LGHDT and CDR2 is YNNKEL (reference sequence). Trimming shortened V by 4 bases and J by 14 bases, and 18 bases separated the two germline ends. The CDR3 region is CASSPRRGYREFF. Written as DNA, the CDR3 is TGTGCCAGCAGCCCCAGGCGGGGGTACAGGGAGTTCTTC.

This chain links TRBV10-3 with TRBJ1-1; possible D gene TRBD1, 5 bases. Germline V gene sequence: CDR1 ENHRY, CDR2 SYGVKD. This CDR3 contains 14 residues. V lost 2 bases and J 1 base, leaving 8 bases between the germline ends. The CDR3 protein is CAISEGDRNTEAFF. The CDR3 DNA reads TGTGCCATCAGTGAGGGAGACAGGAACACTGAAGCTTTCTTT.

CDR3 region: CASSVAGSGTYEQYF. The CDR3 DNA sequence: TGTGCCAGCAGCGTAGCAGGGTCGGGCACCTACGAGCAGTACTTC. The chain carries TRBV9 and TRBJ2-7; D is possibly TRBD1 (5 bases). Trimming took off 0 bases at V and 2 bases at J, with 12 bases between the two ends. Per the germline V gene, CDR1 is SGDLS and CDR2 is YYNGEE. This CDR3 has 15 amino acids.

The table lists this clone with a count of one. The chain joins TRBV4-1 to TRBJ1-1; 9 positions match TRBD1. CDR3 length equals 17 residues. The ends lost 0 bases at V and 5 bases at J; junction bases unmatched: 10. Germline values: CDR1 MGHRA, CDR2 YSYEKL. CDR3 residues: CASSQDNRGPWYTEAFF. The CDR3 nucleotides read TGCGCCAGCAGCCAAGACAACAGGGGGCCGTGGTATACTGAAGCTTTCTTT.

This chain joins TRBV7-2 and TRBJ2-1; no clear D gene. This CDR3 is built from 12 residues. CDR1 is SGHTA, CDR2 FQGNSA, per germline. Trimming removed 5 bases at V and 8 bases at J, with 10 bases between. DNA of the CDR3: TGTGCCAGCAGCCCGATTGGGCATGAGCAGTTCTTC. Protein sequence: CASSPIGHEQFF.

The chain recombines TRBV30 with TRBJ2-3; 9 bases agree with TRBD2. V lost 5 bases to trimming and J lost 2 bases; unmatched junction nucleotides: 5. The germline CDR1 and CDR2 sequences are GTSNPN and SVGIG (reference sequence). This CDR3 is built from 14 residues. CDR3 in amino acids: CAWGAGGTTDTQYF. The CDR3 nucleotides read TGTGCCTGGGGAGCGGGGGGAACCACAGATACGCAGTATTTT.

This clone was seen more than once but under ten times. The chain employs TRBV6-4 and TRBJ2-1; possible D gene TRBD2, 6 bases. CDR3 length equals 12 residues. Trimming removed 6 bases at V and 9 bases at J, with 12 bases between. Germline V gene sequence: CDR1 MRHNA, CDR2 SNTAGT. The DNA for the CDR3 is TGTGCCAGCAGAGCCGCGGGGACTGAGCAGTTCTTC. It specifies CASRAAGTEQFF.

Turning to this clone: Sequence at one end of the junction differs from germline and may be a read error. The rearrangement uses TRBV11-2 and TRBJ2-7; D gene ambiguous. The CDR3 has 15 residues. Germline lookup yields CDR1 SGHAT and CDR2 FQNNGV. The CDR3 is CASSLEARRTYEQYF. The CDR3 DNA follows: TGTGCCAGCAGCCTAGAGGCTCGCCGAACCTACGAGCAGTACTTC.

With regard to this clone: Other DNA sequences in the sample encode the same CDR3. The chain links TRBV27 to TRBJ1-1; D remains unclear. CDR1 and CDR2 (germline): MNHEY, SMNVEV (reference sequence). Trimming removed 2 bases from V and 1 base from J, with 5 bases in between. This CDR3 contains 13 residues. The CDR3 region has the DNA TGTGCCAGCAGTTTAACGGGGAACACTGAAGCTTTCTTT. Translating gives CASSLTGNTEAFF.

This clone was found many times. This chain connects TRBV14 to TRBJ1-4; the match to TRBD1 covers 9 bases. This CDR3 is 15 amino acids long. V lost 2 bases, J lost 8 bases, and 6 bases stayed unmatched. Looked up from germline, CDR1 is SGHDN and CDR2 is FVKESK. Here the CDR3 DNA reads TGTGCCAGCAGCCAAAAACAGGGGGCAGGGGAAAAACTGTTTTTT. Translating it yields CASSQKQGAGEKLFF.

Only a few counts were recorded for this clone. This chain uses TRBV5-1 with TRBJ2-7; 10 bases are a match to TRBD1. The junction had 5 bases not matched to a gene; V was cut back by 4 bases and J by 4 bases. This CDR3 region has 14 residues. The germline CDR1 and CDR2 sequences are SGHRS and YFSETQ. The CDR3 sequence: CASSPPGQGYEQYF. CDR3 coding DNA: TGCGCCAGCAGCCCTCCGGGACAGGGGTACGAGCAGTACTTC.

The chain recombines TRBV4-1 with TRBJ2-7, with 11 bases matching TRBD2. CDR1 and CDR2 (germline): MGHRA, YSYEKL. The CDR3 has 14 amino acids. V was clipped by 4 bases and J by 3 bases; unmatched bases: 2. The DNA for the CDR3 is TGCGCCAGCAGCCGGACTAGCGGGTACTACGAGCAGTACTTC. Translation: CASSRTSGYYEQYF.

V is TRBV21-1 and J is TRBJ2-3; TRBD2 reflects the table's D call only, with no check against the DNA. TRBV21-1 is deemed a pseudogene. This CDR3 spans 16 amino acids. CDR3 region: CASSKVASGGRDTQYF. The CDR3 DNA sequence: TGTGCCAGCAGCAAAGTTGCTAGCGGGGGGAGGGATACGCAGTATTTT.

The chain joins TRBV7-8 to TRBJ2-7; TRBD1 is a possible D gene (5 bases). CDR3 size: 16 residues. Germline CDR1 reads SGHVS; CDR2 reads FQNEAQ. Trimming removed 6 bases at V and 2 bases at J, with 20 bases between. The CDR3 region is CASRPGLRVGAYEQYF. DNA of the CDR3: TGTGCCAGCAGACCTGGCCTACGAGTAGGGGCCTACGAGCAGTACTTC.